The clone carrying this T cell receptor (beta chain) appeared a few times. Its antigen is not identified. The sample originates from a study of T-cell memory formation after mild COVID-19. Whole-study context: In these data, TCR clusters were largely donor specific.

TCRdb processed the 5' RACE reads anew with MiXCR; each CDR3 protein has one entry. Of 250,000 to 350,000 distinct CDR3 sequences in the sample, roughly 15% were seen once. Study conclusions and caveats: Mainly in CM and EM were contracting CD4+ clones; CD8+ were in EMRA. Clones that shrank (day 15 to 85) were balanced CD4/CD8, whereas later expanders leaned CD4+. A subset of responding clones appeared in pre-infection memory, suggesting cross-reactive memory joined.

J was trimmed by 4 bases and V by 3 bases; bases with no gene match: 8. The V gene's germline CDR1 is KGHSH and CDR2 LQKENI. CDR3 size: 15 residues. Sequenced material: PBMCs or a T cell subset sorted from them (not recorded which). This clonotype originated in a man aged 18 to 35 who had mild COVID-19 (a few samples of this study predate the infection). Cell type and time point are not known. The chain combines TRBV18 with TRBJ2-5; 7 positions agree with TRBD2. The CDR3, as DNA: TGTGCCAGCTCACCTCTGCGCGGGGGACCAGAGACCCAGTACTTC. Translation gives CASSPLRGGPETQYF.